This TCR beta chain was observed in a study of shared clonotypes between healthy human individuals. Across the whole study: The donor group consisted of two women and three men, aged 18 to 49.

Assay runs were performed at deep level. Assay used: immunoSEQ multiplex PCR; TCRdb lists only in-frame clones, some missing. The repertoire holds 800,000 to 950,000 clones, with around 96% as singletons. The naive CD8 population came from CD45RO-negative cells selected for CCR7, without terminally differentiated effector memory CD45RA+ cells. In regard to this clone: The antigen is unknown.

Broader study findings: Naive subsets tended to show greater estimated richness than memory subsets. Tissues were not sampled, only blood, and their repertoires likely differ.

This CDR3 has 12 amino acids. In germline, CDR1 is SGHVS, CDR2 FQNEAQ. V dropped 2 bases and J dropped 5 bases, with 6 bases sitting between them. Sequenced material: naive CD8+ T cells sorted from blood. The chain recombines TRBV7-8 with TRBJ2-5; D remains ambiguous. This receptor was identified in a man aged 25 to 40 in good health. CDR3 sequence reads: CASSLRAETQYF. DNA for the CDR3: TGTGCCAGCAGCTTACGGGCGGAGACCCAGTACTTC.